One and the same sample provided the 26 T cell receptor beta chains below, sequenced in a study of CD8+ T cells in alopecia areata. RNA was isolated and reverse transcribed to cDNA, the sequencing template. Only in-frame clones appear in the TCRdb table, and some are missing; sequencing was by immunoSEQ multiplex PCR. The top ten clones hold under 2% of a sample with hundreds of thousands of clones, roughly 64% of them seen once. Treatment: oral pan-JAK inhibitor, 5-10 mg twice daily. The sequenced sample was CD4+ T cells sorted from blood, obtained at week 24, from a patient treated with tofacitinib. Receptor source: a human donor with alopecia areata.

As regards this clone: Different DNA sequences within this sample yield the same CDR3. V usage is TRBV7-9 and J usage is TRBJ1-5; TRBD1 matches 7 bases. The germline V gene encodes CDR1 SEHNR and CDR2 FQNEAQ (reference sequence). The CDR3 consists of 13 residues. V was clipped by 5 bases and J by 5 bases; unmatched bases: 3. In nucleotides, the CDR3 is TGTGCCAGCAGCCCTACAGGGGATCAGCCCCAGCATTTT. It codes for CASSPTGDQPQHF.

V is TRBV27 and J is TRBJ2-3, with 11 bases that match TRBD2. The V gene's germline CDR1 is MNHEY and CDR2 SMNVEV (reference sequence). Trimming removed 2 bases from V and 2 bases from J; junction bases left unmatched: 6. The CDR3 runs 17 residues. The CDR3, as DNA: TGTGCCAGCAGTTTAAGGGCTAGCGGGGGGTTCACAGATACGCAGTATTTT. It encodes CASSLRASGGFTDTQYF.

The V call is TRBV9, the J call TRBJ1-2; D is undetermined. The CDR3 is made up of 12 amino acids. Germline V gene data show CDR1 as SGDLS and CDR2 as YYNGEE. V was cut by 0 bases and J by 7 bases, with 7 bases left in between. The CDR3 nucleotides are TGTGCCAGCAGCGTAGGCGAGAGTGGCTACACCTTC. This gives the protein CASSVGESGYTF.

This clone was counted only a few times. The chain has TRBV5-1 and TRBJ2-7, with 9 bases matching TRBD1. The length of the CDR3 is 14 residues. V gave up 4 bases and J gave up 3 bases; unmatched junction bases: 5. Per the germline V gene, CDR1 is SGHRS and CDR2 is YFSETQ. The CDR3 protein is CASSPWTGDYEQYF. The CDR3 region has the DNA TGCGCCAGCAGCCCATGGACAGGGGACTACGAGCAGTACTTC.

The chain links TRBV4-1 to TRBJ2-5; D unclear. The CDR3 length is 14 residues. V lost 1 base and J 1 base, leaving 7 bases between the germline ends. Germline CDR1 and CDR2: MGHRA and YSYEKL. The CDR3 bases are TGCGCCAGCAGCCAAGGATCCCCCCAAGAGACCCAGTACTTC. This translates into CASSQGSPQETQYF.

The rearrangement uses TRBV28 and TRBJ2-7; TRBD2 agrees at 8 bases. Germline trimming cut 1 base from V and 3 bases from J; bases unmatched to any gene: 8. In germline, CDR1 is MDHEN, CDR2 SYDVKM. This CDR3 has 16 residues. The CDR3 loop reads CASSLSPGGGLYEQYF. Written as DNA, the CDR3 is TGTGCCAGCAGTTTATCCCCCGGGGGGGGACTCTACGAGCAGTACTTC. Full variable domain (missing parts from reference TRBV28 and TRBJ2-7): DVKVTQSSRYLVKRTGEKVFLECVQDMDHENMFWYRQDPGLGLRLIYFSYDVKMKEKGDIPEGYSVSREKKERFSLILESASTNQTSMYLCASSLSPGGGLYEQYFGPGTRLTVT.

The V call is TRBV30, the J call TRBJ2-1; 10 bases line up with TRBD2. The CDR3 covers 15 residues. V gave up 4 bases and J gave up 3 bases; unmatched junction bases: 6. Germline CDR1 is GTSNPN and CDR2 is SVGIG (reference sequence). As DNA, the CDR3 is TGTGCCTGGATTAACAGCGGGGGGGTCTACAATGAGCAGTTCTTC. Its protein product is CAWINSGGVYNEQFF.

The chain combines TRBV29-1 with TRBJ1-2; D may be TRBD1 (5 bases). V lost 4 bases and J lost 4, with 16 bases in between. Germline V gene lookup returns CDR1 SQVTM and CDR2 ANQGSEA. The CDR3 extends over 14 amino acids. This CDR3 is CSVGWGREGYGYTF. In DNA, the CDR3 is TGCAGCGTTGGGTGGGGCAGGGAGGGCTATGGCTACACCTTC.

This sequence joins TRBV29-1 and TRBJ1-1; 8 positions agree with TRBD1. The V segment lost 5 bases and the J segment 0 bases; nucleotides outside the gene matches: 8. The germline CDR1 and CDR2 sequences are SQVTM and ANQGSEA. The CDR3 loop spans 15 amino acids. The chain's CDR3 is CSVPWTGKMNTEAFF. Written as DNA, the CDR3 is TGCAGCGTTCCTTGGACAGGGAAGATGAACACTGAAGCTTTCTTT.

Concerning this clone: This CDR3 is also generated by other DNA sequences in the sample. The chain uses TRBV5-1 and TRBJ2-2; D uncertain. Germline CDR1 reads SGHRS; CDR2 reads YFSETQ. This CDR3 has 13 residues. V was clipped by 2 bases and J by 4 bases, with 6 bases between them. CDR3 protein: CASSLASTGELFF. The CDR3 DNA reads as TGCGCCAGCAGCTTAGCAAGCACCGGGGAGCTGTTTTTT.

CDR3 loop: CASSPRDLTGSYTF. CDR3 coding DNA: TGTGCCAGCAGTCCGCGAGATCTTACAGGGAGCTACACCTTC. V and J are TRBV28 and TRBJ1-2, with D maybe TRBD1 (6 bases). The CDR3 spans 14 residues. V lost 5 bases, J lost 9 bases, and 19 bases lay in between. Germline-derived CDR1 and CDR2 are MDHEN and SYDVKM.

The chain is built from TRBV15 and TRBJ2-7; D is unresolved. Germline V gene sequence: CDR1 LNHNV, CDR2 YYDKDF (reference sequence). V lost 0 bases, J lost 3 bases, and 6 bases lay in between. CDR3 length: 13 amino acids. The DNA for the CDR3 is TGTGCCACCAGCAGAGAGGCGCTCTACGAGCAGTACTTC. Its protein product is CATSREALYEQYF.

This chain connects TRBV5-1 to TRBJ2-5, with TRBD1 as a possible D gene (5 bases). This CDR3 has 14 amino acids. The V end lost 0 bases, the J end lost 2 bases, and 8 bases lay between the germline ends. Germline assignment: CDR1 SGHRS and CDR2 YFSETQ. The CDR3 is CASSLEGDQETQYF. The CDR3 DNA reads TGCGCCAGCAGCTTGGAAGGGGATCAAGAGACCCAGTACTTC.

The chain couples TRBV7-9 to TRBJ1-2; no clear D. Germline V gene lookup returns CDR1 SEHNR and CDR2 FQNEAQ (reference sequence). With 2 bases removed from V and 5 bases from J, the gap between germline ends came to 3 bases. This CDR3 has 11 residues. The CDR3 loop is CASSLTYGYTF. The CDR3, as DNA: TGTGCCAGCAGCTTAACGTATGGCTACACCTTC.

V and J are TRBV9 and TRBJ1-6; D perhaps matches TRBD1 (6 bases). This CDR3 comprises 15 residues. Trimming shortened V by 2 bases and J by 4 bases, and 10 bases separated the two germline ends. Germline CDR1 reads SGDLS; CDR2 reads YYNGEE. The CDR3 sequence is CASSVRGGYNSPLHF. For the CDR3, the DNA is TGTGCCAGCAGCGTCAGGGGAGGTTATAATTCACCCCTCCACTTT.

V usage is TRBV11-2 and J usage is TRBJ2-3, with 8 bases aligning to TRBD2. The V gene end was trimmed by 7 bases and the J gene end by 2 bases; junction bases not matched to a gene: 8. This CDR3 region has 15 residues. The V gene's germline CDR1 is SGHAT and CDR2 FQNNGV. In DNA, the CDR3 is TGTGCCAGCAACCCCATAGCGGGGAACACAGATACGCAGTATTTT. This gives the protein CASNPIAGNTDTQYF. The entire variable domain, with the rest obtained from reference TRBV11-2 and TRBJ2-3, is as follows: EAGVAQSPRYKIIEKRQSVAFWCNPISGHATLYWYQQILGQGPKLLIQFQNNGVVDDSQLPKDRFSAERLKGVDSTLKIQPAKLEDSAVYLCASNPIAGNTDTQYFGPGTRLTVL.

The chain links TRBV9 to TRBJ2-7, with D hard to call. This CDR3 comprises 13 residues. Germline V gene sequence: CDR1 SGDLS, CDR2 YYNGEE. Trimming stripped 3 bases from V and 6 bases from J, with 13 bases between. The CDR3, as DNA: TGTGCCAGCAGCGCAGTACACGGGTCCGAGCAGTACTTC. Translated: CASSAVHGSEQYF.

This chain joins TRBV19 and TRBJ1-4; D gene uncertain. CDR3 length: 13 amino acids. In germline, CDR1 is LNHDA, CDR2 SQIVND (reference sequence). V gave up 7 bases and J gave up 7 bases, with 13 bases separating them. CDR3 sequence: CASTRGRGEKLFF. CDR3 bases: TGTGCCAGTACCCGCGGGCGGGGTGAAAAACTGTTTTTT.

This chain connects TRBV30 to TRBJ1-6; D is ambiguous. The germline CDR1 and CDR2 sequences are GTSNPN and SVGIG (reference sequence). This CDR3 is 13 amino acids long. The V end was cut by 3 bases, the J end by 8 bases, with 11 bases between. As DNA, the CDR3 is TGTGCCTGGAGAAGAGGGAATTATTCACCCCTCCACTTT. Its translation: CAWRRGNYSPLHF. Complete variable domain (other parts from reference TRBV30 and TRBJ1-6): SQTIHQWPATLVQPVGSPLSLECTVEGTSNPNLYWYRQAAGRGLQLLFYSVGIGQISSEVPQNLSASRPQDRQFILSSKKLLLSDSGFYLCAWRRGNYSPLHFGNGTRLTVT.

This chain uses TRBV5-6 with TRBJ1-1, with TRBD1 matching 7 bases. Germline lookup yields CDR1 SGHDT and CDR2 YYEEEE. V shed 0 bases and J 7 bases; nucleotides not matched to a gene: 9. The CDR3 runs to 15 residues. CDR3 nucleotides: TGTGCCAGCAGCTTGGTGGGACAGCGTCGGGATGAAGCTTTCTTT. Its translation is CASSLVGQRRDEAFF.

J is TRBJ2-6 and V is TRBV30; D not resolved. The V end was cut by 0 bases, the J end by 1 base, with 7 bases between. There are 15 residues in the CDR3. Germline V gives CDR1 GTSNPN, CDR2 SVGIG (reference sequence). Here the CDR3 reads CAWSVGVSGANVLTF. In DNA form, the CDR3 reads TGTGCCTGGAGTGTAGGAGTTTCTGGGGCCAACGTCCTGACTTTC.

The chain uses TRBV5-1 and TRBJ1-1; a weak D match, TRBD1 (6 bases). CDR1 is SGHRS, CDR2 YFSETQ, per germline. The ends were cut back, 0 bases at V and 8 bases at J, with 8 bases in the middle. The CDR3 spans 12 residues. The CDR3 region is CASSLGTGEAFF. DNA for the CDR3: TGCGCCAGCAGCTTGGGTACAGGGGAAGCTTTCTTT.

J is TRBJ1-5 and V is TRBV2, with unresolved D. The V gene's germline CDR1 is SNHLY and CDR2 FYNNEI. The length of the CDR3 is 12 residues. The ends were cut back, 9 bases at V and 3 bases at J, with 9 bases in the middle. As DNA, the CDR3 is TGTGCCAGTCAGGATCCCAATCAGCCCCAGCATTTT. It codes for CASQDPNQPQHF.

This chain joins TRBV4-1 and TRBJ1-5; TRBD1 agrees at 10 bases. The CDR3 runs to 14 residues. V shed 3 bases, J shed 6 bases, and the junction held 2 bases outside the gene matches. CDR1 and CDR2 from the germline V gene are MGHRA and YSYEKL. The CDR3 DNA reads as TGCGCCAGCAGCCAGGGACAGGGGTTTCAGCCCCAGCATTTT. Amino acids: CASSQGQGFQPQHF.

The DNA for the CDR3 is TGTGCCAGCAGCCAGGGAGGCCTATGGGACGAGCAGTACTTC. Its protein product is CASSQGGLWDEQYF. The chain uses TRBV7-9 and TRBJ2-7; perhaps TRBD2 as D (6 bases). Between the trimmed V and J ends, which lost 5 bases and 5 bases, there was a span of 16 bases. This CDR3 is built from 14 residues. Per germline, CDR1 SEHNR and CDR2 FQNEAQ (reference sequence).

This rearrangement joins TRBV6-6 to TRBJ1-1; D call uncertain. Per the germline V gene, CDR1 is MNHNY and CDR2 is SVGAGI (reference sequence). V was cut by 8 bases and J by 3 bases, with 13 bases left in between. The CDR3 spans 13 residues. The CDR3 nucleotides are TGTGCCAGCGGAGGCCCACGTTACACTGAAGCTTTCTTT. This sequence encodes CASGGPRYTEAFF.